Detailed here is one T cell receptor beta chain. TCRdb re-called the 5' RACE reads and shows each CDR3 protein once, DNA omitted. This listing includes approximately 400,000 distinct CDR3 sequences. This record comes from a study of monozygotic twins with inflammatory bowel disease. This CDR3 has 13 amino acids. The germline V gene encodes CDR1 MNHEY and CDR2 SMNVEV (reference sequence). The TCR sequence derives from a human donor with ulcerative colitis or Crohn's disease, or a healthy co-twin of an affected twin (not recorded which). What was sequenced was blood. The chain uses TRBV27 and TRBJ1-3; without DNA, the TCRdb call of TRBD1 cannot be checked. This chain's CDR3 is CASRTGTGNTIYF.